The 16 T cell receptor beta chains listed next were all sequenced from one sample in a study of metastatic and nonmetastatic thyroid tumors (dated by TCRdb to 2019 to 2021). No treatment had been received by any patient before thyroid surgery. Libraries were prepared through PCR. Sequencing was performed on an Illumina HiSeq 4000. TCRdb reprocessed the public reads (quality trimming at Q25 with fastp, clone calling with MiXCR) and kept in-frame beta chains. The sample yields 25,000 to 35,000 clones; about a sixth were counted once. The top ten clones comprise about 4.4% of the sample. The source material was blood. The origin of the receptors is a female donor with papillary thyroid cancer or a benign thyroid nodule (not recorded which). Some clones in this sample may be carry-over from other donors' samples.

The V gene is TRBV5-4, the J gene TRBJ2-7; D ambiguous. The CDR3 loop spans 13 amino acids. V was pared by 3 bases and J by 6 bases, with 13 bases between. Looked up from germline, CDR1 is SGHNT and CDR2 is YYREEE (reference sequence). As DNA, the CDR3 is TGTGCCAGCAGCTCCGAAGTACTGGGCGAGCAGTACTTC. It specifies CASSSEVLGEQYF.

This clone turned up a few times. The V call is TRBV10-3, the J call TRBJ2-7; TRBD1 agrees at 8 bases. The V segment lost 7 bases and the J segment 1 base; nucleotides outside the gene matches: 15. The CDR3 totals 17 residues. CDR1 ENHRY and CDR2 SYGVKD come from the germline V gene. The DNA for the CDR3 is TGTGCCATCATTGATTTCCTGACAGGGGACAGGTCCTACGAGCAGTACTTC. This translates into CAIIDFLTGDRSYEQYF.

This chain links TRBV7-2 with TRBJ1-2; D gene uncertain. The V and J ends lost 7 bases and 4 bases respectively, with 10 bases between them. The germline V gene has CDR1 SGHTA and CDR2 FQGNSA. The CDR3 runs 12 residues. CDR3 coding DNA: TGTGCCAGCATCCCCGGCAGCTATGGCTACACCTTC. Translating it yields CASIPGSYGYTF.

V gene TRBV7-3 combines with J gene TRBJ1-1; possibly TRBD1 for D (5 bases). The CDR3 contains 14 residues. CDR1 and CDR2 from the germline V gene are SGHTA and FQGTGA. The V end was cut by 4 bases, the J end by 7 bases, with 16 bases between. CDR3 amino acids: CASSYYRSGGEAFF. In nucleotides, the CDR3 is TGTGCCAGCAGCTACTACAGGTCCGGCGGTGAAGCTTTCTTT. The entire variable domain, with the rest obtained from reference TRBV7-3 and TRBJ1-1, is as follows: GAGVSQTPSNKVTEKGKYVELRCDPISGHTALYWYRQSLGQGPEFLIYFQGTGAADDSGLPNDRFFAVRPEGSVSTLKIQRTERGDSAVYLCASSYYRSGGEAFFGQGTRLTVV.

Concerning this clone: The junction does not match germline at one end; this may be a read error. Other nucleotide sequences in the sample specify the same CDR3. The CDR3 bases are TGTGCCAGCAGTCTCTCTAGCGGGGGGGCTCCAGATACACAGTATTTT. Translated, it gives CASSLSSGGAPDTQYF. V gene TRBV6-1 combines with J gene TRBJ2-3; TRBD2 aligns across 12 bases. CDR3 size: 16 residues. Germline CDR1 and CDR2: MNHNS and SASEGT.

Many counts were recorded for this clone. CDR3 region: CASSQGESGANVLTF. CDR3 DNA: TGTGCCAGCAGTCAGGGAGAGTCTGGGGCCAACGTCCTGACTTTC. V gene TRBV12-3 or TRBV12-4 combines with J gene TRBJ2-6; D may correspond to TRBD1 or TRBD2 (5 bases each). Trimming removed 5 bases at V and 1 base at J, with 9 bases between. This CDR3 comprises 15 residues.

This clone was seen many times. In nucleotides, the CDR3 is TGTGCCAGCAGTAGAAGACCGGGGGGCGGTTGGCAGCCCCAGCATTTT. Residues: CASSRRPGGGWQPQHF. The rearrangement links TRBV28 to TRBJ1-5; D perhaps matches TRBD1 (6 bases). The CDR3 consists of 16 residues. The V gene's germline CDR1 is MDHEN and CDR2 SYDVKM. Trimming shortened V by 5 bases and J by 7 bases, and 21 bases separated the two germline ends.

This clone was counted many times. A much larger clone is a single base away; this may be a read error. The chain uses TRBV19 and TRBJ1-1; TRBD1 matches at 8 bases. Looked up from germline, CDR1 is LNHDA and CDR2 is SQIVND (reference sequence). This CDR3 region has 14 residues. The trim removed 5 bases at V and 8 bases at J, leaving 10 bases unmatched. CDR3 coding DNA: TGTGCCAGTAGTGCCGACAGGGGTAATAGCGAAGCTTTCTTT. Translated: CASSADRGNSEAFF.

This clone has a count of ten or more. The V gene is TRBV7-2, the J gene TRBJ2-1, with D perhaps matching TRBD2 (5 bases). The V end lost 5 bases, the J end lost 5 bases, and 13 bases lay between the germline ends. This CDR3 region has 14 residues. Germline CDR1 is SGHTA and CDR2 is FQGNSA. This chain's CDR3 is CASSPLAGNNEQFF. The DNA of the CDR3 is TGTGCCAGCAGCCCCTTGGCGGGTAACAATGAGCAGTTCTTC.

This clone was seen ten or more times. V is TRBV12-3 or TRBV12-4 and J is TRBJ2-2; tentatively, D is TRBD1 (6 bases). V was trimmed by 10 bases and J by 1 base, leaving 13 bases between them. The CDR3 has 14 amino acids. DNA of the CDR3: TGTGCCATCGCTTACAGGGTGAACACCGGGGAGCTGTTTTTT. The encoded protein is CAIAYRVNTGELFF.

This clone was counted at least ten times. V is TRBV5-1 and J is TRBJ1-2; 10 nucleotides line up with TRBD1. The J segment lost 6 bases and the V segment lost 6 bases, leaving 8 bases of the junction unmatched. This CDR3 has 14 amino acids. The germline V gene encodes CDR1 SGHRS and CDR2 YFSETQ. The CDR3 bases are TGCGCCAGCACCCCGGGACAGGGGAGGGATGGCTACACCTTC. It specifies CASTPGQGRDGYTF.

Ten or more counts support this clone. This chain connects TRBV10-3 to TRBJ1-1, with 11 bases lining up with TRBD1. The CDR3 loop spans 16 amino acids. Germline V gene lookup returns CDR1 ENHRY and CDR2 SYGVKD. V lost 8 bases, J lost 0 bases, and 8 bases stayed unmatched. As DNA, the CDR3 is TGTGCCATCGGCAGGACAGGGGGCCGCATGAACACTGAAGCTTTCTTT. Its protein product is CAIGRTGGRMNTEAFF.

This rearrangement joins TRBV28 to TRBJ1-1; 7 bases are shared with TRBD1. Germline CDR1 reads MDHEN; CDR2 reads SYDVKM. The CDR3 extends over 16 amino acids. J gave up 7 bases and V 2 bases, and 13 bases lay outside the gene matches. The CDR3: CASSLGGAGGDDEAFF. The DNA of the CDR3 is TGTGCCAGCAGTTTAGGTGGGGCAGGGGGGGACGATGAAGCTTTCTTT. The complete variable domain, with remaining parts taken from reference TRBV28 and TRBJ1-1, reads DVKVTQSSRYLVKRTGEKVFLECVQDMDHENMFWYRQDPGLGLRLIYFSYDVKMKEKGDIPEGYSVSREKKERFSLILESASTNQTSMYLCASSLGGAGGDDEAFFGQGTRLTVV.

The table lists this clone with many counts. The V and J genes are TRBV2 and TRBJ1-1; D not certain. The V end was cut by 6 bases, the J end by 6 bases, with 8 bases between. CDR1 and CDR2 (germline): SNHLY, FYNNEI. The CDR3 is made up of 11 amino acids. The CDR3 region is CASSVEAEAFF. The CDR3 nucleotides are TGTGCCAGCAGCGTCGAAGCTGAAGCTTTCTTT.

The table lists this clone with many counts. The chain couples TRBV19 to TRBJ2-7, with D possibly matching TRBD1 (6 bases). V was pared by 4 bases and J by 2 bases, with 12 bases between. Germline V gene data show CDR1 as LNHDA and CDR2 as SQIVND (reference sequence). CDR3 length: 14 amino acids. CDR3 sequence (DNA): TGTGCCAGTAGTACCCCGACAGGCACCTACGAGCAGTACTTC. It yields the protein CASSTPTGTYEQYF. The whole variable domain, remainder taken from reference TRBV19 and TRBJ2-7, is DGGITQSPKYLFRKEGQNVTLSCEQNLNHDAMYWYRQDPGQGLRLIYYSQIVNDFQKGDIAEGYSVSREKKESFPLTVTSAQKNPTAFYLCASSTPTGTYEQYFGPGTRLTVT.

Notes on this clone: A much bigger clone sits one base away, suggesting this may be a read error. The CDR3 nucleotides read TGTGCCAGCAGCGTAGCCCCTACGGTCACCGGGGAGCTGTTTTTT. Its protein is CASSVAPTVTGELFF. The rearrangement links TRBV9 to TRBJ2-2; no clear D. Germline CDR1 reads SGDLS; CDR2 reads YYNGEE. The CDR3 has 15 residues. Between the trimmed V and J ends, which lost 0 bases and 4 bases, there was a span of 10 bases. Based on the CDR3 plus reference TRBV9 and TRBJ2-2, the full variable domain is DSGVTQTPKHLITATGQRVTLRCSPRSGDLSVYWYQQSLDQGLQFLIQYYNGEERAKGNILERFSAQQFPDLHSELNLSSLELGDSALYFCASSVAPTVTGELFFGEGSRLTVL.